This TCR beta chain was recorded in a study of shared T cell receptors in the human thymus. The CDR3 is 17 residues long. Trimming removed 0 bases from V and 8 bases from J; junction bases left unmatched: 12. CDR1 and CDR2 from the germline V gene are SGDLS and YYNGEE. This table comes from immunoSEQ multiplex PCR, and its TCRdb copy is limited to in-frame clones, with some not included. Among about 540,000 clones listed, more than 75% were seen once. These records were also assigned to another study, of human thymus T cells. That paper states: Thymic and blood repertoires appeared to display a bias in their usage of V and J genes.

The clonotype was recovered from a boy younger than two with a congenital heart defect. The chain employs TRBV9 and TRBJ2-1, with 9 bases identical to TRBD2. Material for sequencing was thymocytes. The CDR3 DNA sequence: TGTGCCAGCAGCGTAGAGGGGGCGGGAGGGCCTAGGGATGAGCAGTTCTTC. Encoded protein: CASSVEGAGGPRDEQFF.